This T cell receptor beta chain was documented in a study of early T cells in non-severe SARS-CoV-2 infection. Study in general: Investigators sequenced bulk RNA drawn from unsorted whole blood, and chains remained unpaired. Study-wide findings and caveats: A preference for anti-spike CD8 responses marked VDJdb matching, which missed private and CD4 specificities.

Unique molecular identifiers tagged individual cDNA molecules. MiXCR was run by TCRdb on the 5' RACE reads, yielding one entry per CDR3 protein. Of 40,000 to 60,000 distinct CDR3 sequences listed, 6% to 8% are singletons. This CDR3 spans 14 amino acids. From germline, CDR1 is LGHNA and CDR2 YNFKEQ. The germline V and J ends were trimmed by 1 base and 8 bases, with 12 bases remaining between them. This clonotype was counted between two and nine times. The antigen is not known. The source material was whole blood, sampled at baseline. This TCR came from an adult who was a healthcare worker with PCR-confirmed SARS-CoV-2 infection or an uninfected control (not recorded which). J is TRBJ2-1 and V is TRBV4-2, with unresolved D. CDR3 in DNA: TGTGCCAGCAGCCAAGCCCCGGTTTTCGATGAGCAGTTCTTC. Amino acids: CASSQAPVFDEQFF.